This TCR beta chain was identified in a study of blood T cell repertoires in COVID-19. Study in general: Donors in the United States, Italy and Spain gave samples during acute or convalescent COVID-19.

Germline CDR1 is SGHVS and CDR2 is FQNEAQ. The V segment lost 4 bases and the J segment 0 bases; nucleotides outside the gene matches: 0. The CDR3 runs to 14 residues. This clone was seen a handful of times. In the original workflow: From reference gene primer amplification, estimates of nucleated cell counts were derived. The data were produced by immunoSEQ multiplex PCR, yet TCRdb's version contains in-frame clones alone and is incomplete. The V and J calls and clone size are taken from that table; D and trimming were inferred from the DNA. The sample holds 350,000 to 450,000 clones, over 80% seen once. Cohort 3 recovery required two negative PCRs, clearance, or symptom resolution.

The rearrangement links TRBV7-8 to TRBJ1-1; 9 positions agree with TRBD1. The sequence was obtained from a woman aged 45-60 years who had recovered from COVID-19. The source material was PBMCs or T cells enriched from blood (not recorded which). The CDR3 protein is CASSWDRVNTEAFF. Written as DNA, the CDR3 is TGTGCCAGCAGCTGGGACAGGGTGAACACTGAAGCTTTCTTT.